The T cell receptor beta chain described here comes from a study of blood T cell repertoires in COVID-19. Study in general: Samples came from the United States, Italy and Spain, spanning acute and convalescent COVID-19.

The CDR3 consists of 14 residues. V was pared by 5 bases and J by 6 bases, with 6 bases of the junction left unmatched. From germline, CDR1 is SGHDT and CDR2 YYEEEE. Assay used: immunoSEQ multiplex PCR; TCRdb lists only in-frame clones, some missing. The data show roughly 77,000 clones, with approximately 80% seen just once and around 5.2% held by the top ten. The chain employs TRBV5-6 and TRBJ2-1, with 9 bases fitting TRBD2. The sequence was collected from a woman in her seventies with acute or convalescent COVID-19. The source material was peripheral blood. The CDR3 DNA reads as TGTGCCAGCAGTTACGCGGGGGGGCCCAATGAGCAGTTCTTC. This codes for CASSYAGGPNEQFF. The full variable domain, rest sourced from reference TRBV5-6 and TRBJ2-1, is DAGVTQSPTHLIKTRGQQVTLRCSPKSGHDTVSWYQQALGQGPQFIFQYYEEEERQRGNFPDRFSGHQFPNYSSELNVNALLLGDSALYLCASSYAGGPNEQFFGPGTRLTVL.